These 12 T cell receptor beta chains share one sample of origin, sequenced in a study of post-analysis software for immune sequencing data. These receptors are not linked to any known antigen. Unique molecular identifiers had been added to the TCR beta cDNA libraries. TCRdb itself ran the PCR reads through MiXCR, one entry per CDR3 protein. Of about 260,000 distinct CDR3 sequences listed, less than 40% are singletons. Study-wide results and limits: When patients were compared with controls, about 5 TRBV segments were more frequent, TRBV5-6, TRBV5-1 and TRBV20-1 among them.

The sample taken for sequencing was blood. These receptors all stem from a girl aged 10-17 years with multiple sclerosis.

This clonotype appeared a single time. This chain connects TRBV7-2 to TRBJ2-5; 10 bases match TRBD2. J gave up 11 bases and V 1 base, and 13 bases lay outside the gene matches. The germline V gene encodes CDR1 SGHTA and CDR2 FQGNSA. The CDR3 length is 16 residues. The CDR3 DNA reads as TGTGCCAGCAGCTTAGAGGCGAGCGGGGGGGTGTATGAGCAGTACTTC. Protein sequence: CASSLEASGGVYEQYF.

There are many counts of this clonotype. The chain recombines TRBV10-2 with TRBJ2-5; 8 nucleotides line up with TRBD2. Germline CDR1 WSHSY, CDR2 SAAADI. The CDR3 is 13 amino acids. Losses at the gene ends were 5 bases for V and 4 bases for J; bases not matched to a gene: 3. The CDR3 sequence is CASSTSGRETQYF. Here the CDR3 DNA reads TGCGCCAGCAGTACTAGCGGAAGAGAGACCCAGTACTTC.

On this clonotype itself: This may be a read error: a much more frequent sequence differs by one nucleotide. The chain couples TRBV13 to TRBJ2-1, with D maybe TRBD1 (6 bases). V was cut by 4 bases and J by 0 bases, with 19 bases left in between. Germline CDR1 reads PRHDT; CDR2 reads FYEKMQ (reference sequence). The CDR3 consists of 18 residues. CDR3 sequence reads: CASSSRAGDQPSYNEQFF. Here the CDR3 DNA reads TGTGCCAGCAGCTCCCGAGCAGGGGACCAACCCTCCTACAATGAGCAGTTCTTC.

Written as DNA, the CDR3 is TGTGCCATCAGTGTCGAGGGGGCAGGAGAGACTCAGTACTTC. Protein product: CAISVEGAGETQYF. J is TRBJ2-7 and V is TRBV10-3; 7 bases map to TRBD1. V was pared by 4 bases and J by 10 bases, with 13 bases of the junction left unmatched. CDR3 size: 14 residues. Germline CDR1 ENHRY, CDR2 SYGVKD.

This clonotype was seen many times. The CDR3 is CASSRTSGREGETQYF. The CDR3, as DNA: TGTGCCAGCAGCCGGACTAGCGGGAGGGAGGGAGAGACCCAGTACTTC. The genes are TRBV3-1 and TRBJ2-5; 15 bases are a match to TRBD2. Trimming at V came to 4 bases and at J to 4 bases, leaving 4 bases not matched to a gene. Germline-derived CDR1 and CDR2 are LGHDT and YNNKEL (reference sequence). CDR3 length: 16 amino acids.

Remarks on this clonotype: A much larger clone differs from this one at a single base, so this may be a read error. The rearrangement links TRBV5-1 to TRBJ2-5; the D is unclear. Looked up from germline, CDR1 is SGHRS and CDR2 is YFSETQ. The CDR3 runs to 11 residues. The CDR3 reads CASREAEIQYF. The CDR3 coding sequence is TGCGCCAGCCGAGAGGCAGAGATCCAGTACTTC.

This clonotype was recorded many times. The V and J genes are TRBV5-1 and TRBJ2-1; TRBD2 agrees at 10 bases. V was pared by 3 bases and J by 4 bases, with 7 bases of the junction left unmatched. There are 16 residues in the CDR3. Germline values: CDR1 SGHRS, CDR2 YFSETQ. The CDR3 sequence is CASSSGVLAGYNEQFF. DNA of the CDR3: TGCGCCAGCAGCTCCGGAGTACTAGCGGGATACAATGAGCAGTTCTTC.

This clonotype was recorded many times. The chain carries TRBV20-1 and TRBJ1-4; D is unclear. This CDR3 comprises 13 residues. The germline V and J ends were trimmed by 3 bases and 8 bases, with 13 bases remaining between them. Looked up from germline, CDR1 is DFQATT and CDR2 is SNEGSKA (reference sequence). CDR3: CSASVQITEKLFF. The CDR3 DNA sequence: TGCAGTGCTAGTGTGCAGATAACCGAAAAACTGTTTTTT.

The J gene is TRBJ1-2, the V gene TRBV6-1; perhaps TRBD1 as D (5 bases). The germline CDR1 and CDR2 sequences are MNHNS and SASEGT. This CDR3 is 12 amino acids long. Trimming took off 3 bases at V and 13 bases at J, with 15 bases between the two ends. CDR3 amino acids: CASSEGPGGGTF. In nucleotides, the CDR3 is TGTGCCAGCAGTGAGGGCCCCGGGGGGGGCACCTTC.

This clonotype was counted between two and nine times. The CDR3 DNA reads as TGTGCCTGGAGTCTAAGGACAGGGTGGTACGAGCAGTACTTC. Translated, it gives CAWSLRTGWYEQYF. This sequence joins TRBV30 and TRBJ2-4; 8 positions agree with TRBD1. The J call could be wrong; TRBJ2-7 is a better fit for the DNA end. This CDR3 has 14 residues. Germline V lookup: CDR1 GTSNPN, CDR2 SVGIG (reference sequence).

The V call is TRBV6-5, the J call TRBJ2-3; 9 nucleotides align to TRBD2. J was trimmed by 0 bases and V by 1 base; bases with no gene match: 2. Germline lookup yields CDR1 MNHEY and CDR2 SVGAGI. CDR3 size: 16 residues. The CDR3 sequence: CASSYWAGGSTDTQYF. The CDR3 bases are TGTGCCAGCAGTTACTGGGCGGGAGGGAGCACAGATACGCAGTATTTT.

V is TRBV7-2 and J is TRBJ1-4, with D unclear. The CDR3 is 15 residues long. The V gene's germline CDR1 is SGHTA and CDR2 FQGNSA. Deletions cut 2 bases from V and 8 bases from J, with 15 bases between. CDR3 sequence (DNA): TGTGCCAGCAGCTTAAATGGGGTGCCGCGGGAAAAACTGTTTTTT. This translates into CASSLNGVPREKLFF.